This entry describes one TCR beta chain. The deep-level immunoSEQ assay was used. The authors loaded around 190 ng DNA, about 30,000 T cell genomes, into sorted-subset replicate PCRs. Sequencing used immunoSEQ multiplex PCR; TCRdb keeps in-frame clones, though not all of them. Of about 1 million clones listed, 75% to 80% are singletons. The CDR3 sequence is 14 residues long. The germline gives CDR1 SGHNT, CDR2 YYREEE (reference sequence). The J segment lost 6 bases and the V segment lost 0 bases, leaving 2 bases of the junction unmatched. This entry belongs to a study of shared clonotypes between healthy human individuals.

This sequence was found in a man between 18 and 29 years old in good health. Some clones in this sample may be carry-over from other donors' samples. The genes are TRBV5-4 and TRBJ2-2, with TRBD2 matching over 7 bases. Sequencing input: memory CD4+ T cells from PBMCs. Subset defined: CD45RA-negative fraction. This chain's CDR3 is CASSLDAGAGELFF. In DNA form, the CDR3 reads TGTGCCAGCAGCTTGGATGCGGGAGCCGGGGAGCTGTTTTTT.